These 14 T cell receptor beta chains came from one sample sequenced in a study of OX40 agonist ivuxolimab in advanced cancers. The data were produced by immunoSEQ multiplex PCR, yet TCRdb's version contains in-frame clones alone and is incomplete. The sample has about 85,000 clones, about 86% seen once. The source material was CD4+ or CD8+ T cells sorted from blood, sampled in a trial of the OX40 agonist ivuxolimab. Source of these receptors: an adult with an advanced solid tumor such as melanoma, head and neck, liver or kidney cancer.

The chain uses TRBV28 and TRBJ2-5; 9 bases fit TRBD2. The CDR3 consists of 15 residues. The germline CDR1 and CDR2 sequences are MDHEN and SYDVKM. V trimming: 3 bases; J trimming: 5 bases; junction bases outside the gene matches: 7. In DNA form, the CDR3 reads TGTGCCAGCAGTTTGAGGGAGCGGGAGGTGGAGACCCAGTACTTC. Translating gives CASSLREREVETQYF. Looking up the rest from reference TRBV28 and TRBJ2-5 gives the full variable domain: DVKVTQSSRYLVKRTGEKVFLECVQDMDHENMFWYRQDPGLGLRLIYFSYDVKMKEKGDIPEGYSVSREKKERFSLILESASTNQTSMYLCASSLREREVETQYFGPGTRLLVL.

The V and J genes are TRBV21-1 and TRBJ2-2; TRBD1, the D gene given by the table, was not confirmed from the DNA. TRBV21-1 is classified as a pseudogene. The CDR3 is 21 residues long. CDR3: CASSKRPDGDRGPSNTGELFF. Written as DNA, the CDR3 is TGTGCCAGCAGCAAACGCCCGGACGGGGACAGGGGTCCCTCGAACACCGGGGAGCTGTTTTTT.

This clone was seen a few times. This chain connects TRBV28 to TRBJ1-5, with D uncertain. The V gene's germline CDR1 is MDHEN and CDR2 SYDVKM. This CDR3 has 14 residues. Trimming removed 6 bases from V and 2 bases from J, with 11 bases in between. CDR3 residues: CASRPGIGNQPQHF. The CDR3 bases are TGTGCCAGCAGACCAGGTATAGGCAATCAGCCCCAGCATTTT. The entire variable domain, with the rest obtained from reference TRBV28 and TRBJ1-5, is as follows: DVKVTQSSRYLVKRTGEKVFLECVQDMDHENMFWYRQDPGLGLRLIYFSYDVKMKEKGDIPEGYSVSREKKERFSLILESASTNQTSMYLCASRPGIGNQPQHFGDGTRLSIL.

The chain couples TRBV18 to TRBJ2-6, with D hard to call. The CDR3 length is 15 residues. Trimming took off 3 bases at V and 1 base at J, with 7 bases between the two ends. Germline CDR1 KGHSH, CDR2 LQKENI. The CDR3 reads CASSPRSSGANVLTF. In DNA form, the CDR3 reads TGTGCCAGCTCACCGCGCTCTTCTGGGGCCAACGTCCTGACTTTC.

V is TRBV27 and J is TRBJ1-2; TRBD1 aligns across 9 bases. Losses at the gene ends were 5 bases for V and 6 bases for J; bases not matched to a gene: 4. CDR3 size: 13 residues. The germline CDR1 and CDR2 sequences are MNHEY and SMNVEV (reference sequence). The CDR3 bases are TGTGCCAGCAGTATGACAGGGGGAGATGGCTACACCTTC. This translates into CASSMTGGDGYTF.

The sample holds a few counts of this clone. The chain combines TRBV28 with TRBJ2-6; the D gene is possibly TRBD2 (5 bases). The CDR3 spans 17 residues. Per the germline V gene, CDR1 is MDHEN and CDR2 is SYDVKM. V was cut by 5 bases and J by 2 bases, with 16 bases left in between. CDR3 DNA: TGTGCCAGCAGTCCCTACGGGATAGCCCCTGGGGCCAACGTCCTGACTTTC. It specifies CASSPYGIAPGANVLTF. The full variable domain, rest sourced from reference TRBV28 and TRBJ2-6, is DVKVTQSSRYLVKRTGEKVFLECVQDMDHENMFWYRQDPGLGLRLIYFSYDVKMKEKGDIPEGYSVSREKKERFSLILESASTNQTSMYLCASSPYGIAPGANVLTFGAGSRLTVL.

CDR3 in amino acids: CASSYQEGGSYEQYV. The CDR3, as DNA: TGTGCCAGCAGTTACCAAGAAGGGGGCTCCTACGAGCAGTACGTC. The rearrangement links TRBV6-6 to TRBJ2-7; D perhaps matches TRBD1 (6 bases). The CDR3 is 15 amino acids. The V gene's germline CDR1 is MNHNY and CDR2 SVGAGI (reference sequence). V lost 2 bases and J 0 bases, leaving 11 bases between the germline ends.

V usage is TRBV29-1 and J usage is TRBJ2-7; 7 bases map to TRBD2. CDR1 is SQVTM and CDR2 is ANQGSEA in the germline V gene. With V trimmed by 4 bases and J by 3 bases, 3 bases remained unmatched. This CDR3 is 12 amino acids long. CDR3: CSVVTGGYEQYV. The CDR3, as DNA: TGCAGCGTTGTTACGGGGGGCTACGAGCAGTACGTC.

A single count supports this clone. The V call is TRBV9, the J call TRBJ2-1, with 9 bases matching TRBD2. V lost 3 bases to trimming and J lost 7 bases; unmatched junction nucleotides: 11. CDR1 and CDR2 from the germline V gene are SGDLS and YYNGEE. This CDR3 contains 16 residues. This CDR3 reads CASSAPLAGESNEQFF. CDR3 DNA sequence: TGTGCCAGCAGCGCCCCTTTAGCGGGAGAATCAAATGAGCAGTTCTTC.

The rearrangement joins TRBV11-3 to TRBJ2-1; D is possibly TRBD2 (5 bases). Germline V gene data show CDR1 as SGHNT and CDR2 as YENEEA. The ends were cut back, 0 bases at V and 10 bases at J, with 7 bases in the middle. CDR3 length equals 12 residues. CDR3 sequence: CASSLDGREQFF. CDR3 bases: TGTGCCAGCAGCTTAGATGGGAGAGAGCAGTTCTTC.

This clone has only one observation. The CDR3 sequence: CAIRDSHSYEQYV. The CDR3 nucleotides read TGTGCCATCAGGGACAGTCACTCCTACGAGCAGTACGTC. The gene calls are TRBV10-3 and TRBJ2-7, with D tentatively TRBD1 (6 bases). Germline V CDR1 and CDR2: ENHRY, SYGVKD. Between the trimmed V and J ends, which lost 6 bases and 0 bases, there was a span of 9 bases. The length of the CDR3 is 13 residues.

This clone has only one observation. This chain joins TRBV30 and TRBJ2-2; 9 nucleotides agree with TRBD1. V was clipped by 0 bases and J by 4 bases; unmatched bases: 6. The CDR3 runs to 16 residues. From germline, CDR1 is GTSNPN and CDR2 SVGIG (reference sequence). CDR3 in DNA: TGTGCCTGGAGTGTAGGGGGACAGGGATCCACCGGGGAGCTGTTTTTT. Translating gives CAWSVGGQGSTGELFF.

The chain combines TRBV6-6 with TRBJ2-7; 11 nucleotides agree with TRBD2. The CDR3 covers 15 residues. V shed 6 bases, J shed 7 bases, and the junction held 11 bases outside the gene matches. CDR1 is MNHNY, CDR2 SVGAGI, per germline (reference sequence). CDR3 amino acids: CASSLRLAGSGEQYF. The CDR3 nucleotides are TGTGCCAGCAGCCTCCGACTAGCGGGATCGGGGGAGCAGTACTTC.

This clone was detected only once. The CDR3 DNA is TGTGCCAGCAGTGAGGAAGGGACGGTATATGGCTACACCTTC. Its protein product is CASSEEGTVYGYTF. V and J are TRBV2 and TRBJ1-2, with D perhaps TRBD1 (5 bases). The germline V and J ends were trimmed by 3 bases and 5 bases, with 13 bases remaining between them. CDR1 SNHLY and CDR2 FYNNEI come from the germline V gene. This CDR3 comprises 14 residues.